This T cell receptor (beta chain) is from a study of blood T cell repertoires in COVID-19 (dated by TCRdb to the early 2020s). As for the study more broadly: Collaborator samples came from the United States, Italy and Spain and covered acute and convalescent phases of COVID-19. The material from the prospective study consisted of cDNA or gDNA derived from T cells, B-cell-depleted T cells, or PBMCs. Deeply sampled blood TCRbeta repertoires from subjects exposed to, actively infected with, or recovered from COVID-19 were included in the dataset. The repertoires were released in a freely available public database intended as a resource for research on the immune response to SARS-CoV-2. The samples were drawn from the first 160 participants of the ongoing ImmuneRACE study and from 1,254 subjects provided by 6 global collaborators. Nearly every sample came with metadata listing a de-identified subject ID, COVID-19 status, age in years and sex. Where HLA class I and class II types were available, the types were taken from metadata supplied by the sample provider, not from assay-based typing. Broad study findings and their caveats: The quantity of clinical and demographic metadata differed by source and by participant and was supplied without curation.

TCRbeta CDR3 regions were amplified from genomic DNA by means of the immunoSEQ Assay, a bias-controlled multiplex PCR. As for how the authors treated the data: Nucleated cell counts per sample were estimated from amplification of reference gene primers within the assay. To quantify the absolute abundance of each unique TCRbeta CDR3 rearrangement, sequence reads were collapsed and filtered. For each sample, productive Simpson clonality was calculated by taking the square root of Simpson's diversity index across productive rearrangements. TCRdb took over this immuneACCESS table, retaining in-frame rearrangements with V and J assigned. Such tables are incomplete; in checked studies, under half of the missing clones stem from an unresolved V gene, and the remainder is unexplained. That table supplies the V and J calls and clone size; D and trimming were determined from the DNA. This sample holds some 310,000 clones; roughly 91% were observed only once. Roughly a tenth of the sample comes from the top ten.

Taken from cysteine to phenylalanine, the CDR3 has 14 residues. The retained sequence is limited to the CDR3, 42 bases, with the frame set at the first base. Sequences SGHNT (CDR1) and YYREEE (CDR2) are obtained from the germline V gene (reference sequence). V is pared back by 1 base and J by 6 bases, with 14 bases lying between the germline termini. This clone is a singleton in its sample. It has no known antigen specificity. Per-base qualities were not stored, and no clone one base away is much larger. In the prospective study, participants were 18 to 89 years old, resided in about two dozen geographic areas of the United States, and were enrolled through a virtual design. Cohort assignment in the prospective study relied on participant-reported clinical history from a screening survey and a study questionnaire. Recovered participants in ImmuneRACE Cohort 3 were defined by two consecutive negative NP/OP PCR tests, clearance by a healthcare professional, or resolution of symptoms. In the prospective study, mobile phlebotomists collected whole blood, serum and a nasopharyngeal or oropharyngeal swab from each participant. Prospective study participants could optionally give additional blood draws and questionnaires over an approximately 2-month period. Prospective study blood samples were shipped either frozen or at room temperature before DNA extraction.

Sequencing input: PBMCs or T cells enriched from blood (not recorded which). This TCR came from a woman in her 30s who had recovered from COVID-19. The V gene is TRBV5-4 and the J gene is TRBJ2-7; the D gene is perhaps TRBD1, from 6 matching bases. CDR3 region: CASSLRQGPGEQYF. The bases are TGTGCCAGCAGCTTGCGGCAGGGGCCCGGCGAGCAGTACTTC.